The next 26 T cell receptor beta chains were all read from a single sample in a study of blood T cells in healthy people across ages. PCR was performed a second time for about 7 to 12 cycles using a sample-barcoded 5' primer and a J-beta primer mix. TCRdb passed the 5' RACE reads through MiXCR, listing each CDR3 protein once. Of over 950,000 distinct CDR3 sequences in the sample, 35% to 40% are singletons; the top ten hold about 12%. Source material: blood. These receptors were obtained from a man aged 18 to 29 in good health.

The V call is TRBV6-2 or TRBV6-3, the J call TRBJ2-2; D is tentatively TRBD1 or TRBD2 (5 bases each). Germline loops: CDR1 MNHEY, CDR2 SVGEGT. Trimming left V 0 bases short and J 4 bases short, with 15 bases between. The CDR3 runs to 17 residues. CDR3 sequence (DNA): TGTGCCAGCAGTTACTCGCTTGGGGACCTGTTCACCGGGGAGCTGTTTTTT. As protein: CASSYSLGDLFTGELFF.

This chain joins TRBV5-1 and TRBJ2-3, with D unclear. Trimming took off 4 bases at V and 0 bases at J, with 9 bases between the two ends. This CDR3 has 14 amino acids. Per germline, CDR1 SGHRS and CDR2 YFSETQ. DNA for the CDR3: TGCGCCAGCAGCCCATATCCAAGCACAGATACGCAGTATTTT. Encoded protein: CASSPYPSTDTQYF.

The chain carries TRBV29-1 and TRBJ2-7, with 13 bases that match TRBD2. Germline CDR1 is SQVTM and CDR2 is ANQGSEA. This CDR3 is 18 amino acids long. The ends lost 1 base at V and 7 bases at J; junction bases unmatched: 16. The CDR3 reads CSVEGTSGGYRSYNEQYF. DNA of the CDR3: TGCAGCGTTGAAGGGACTAGCGGGGGCTATCGCTCCTACAATGAGCAGTACTTC.

This clonotype appeared a single time. V gene TRBV6-2 or TRBV6-3 combines with J gene TRBJ2-7; TRBD1 agrees at 8 bases. The CDR3 has 12 residues. Germline trimming cut 4 bases from V and 7 bases from J; bases unmatched to any gene: 3. Germline CDR1 reads MNHEY; CDR2 reads SVGEGT. The CDR3 nucleotides are TGTGCCAGCAGTTGGACAGGGAGTGAGCAGTACTTC. This codes for CASSWTGSEQYF.

This clonotype was recorded at least ten times. This chain uses TRBV29-1 with TRBJ2-3; D perhaps matches TRBD2 (6 bases). V shed 4 bases and J shed 12 bases, with 8 bases lying between them. Per the germline V gene, CDR1 is SQVTM and CDR2 is ANQGSEA. This CDR3 contains 9 residues. This CDR3 reads CSVGDSQYF. The CDR3, as DNA: TGCAGCGTTGGGGACTCCCAGTATTTT.

The rearrangement uses TRBV6-2 or TRBV6-3 and TRBJ1-1; D gene unclear. V shed 0 bases and J shed 10 bases, with 18 bases lying between them. Germline assignment: CDR1 MNHEY and CDR2 SVGEGT. The CDR3 is 15 residues long. The CDR3 is CASSYSIPTAKGAFF. In nucleotides, the CDR3 is TGTGCCAGCAGTTACTCAATACCGACCGCAAAAGGAGCTTTCTTT.

The rearrangement joins TRBV3-1 to TRBJ1-2, with 7 bases lining up with TRBD1. The CDR3 extends over 20 amino acids. The germline V gene has CDR1 LGHDT and CDR2 YNNKEL (reference sequence). The junction had 24 bases not matched to a gene; V was cut back by 1 base and J by 7 bases. The CDR3: CASSQAGQGTALGMVSGYTF. CDR3 DNA: TGTGCCAGCAGCCAAGCGGGTCAAGGGACAGCGCTGGGGATGGTCTCTGGCTACACCTTC.

This clonotype was seen at least ten times. This could be a read error, since a much larger clone is one nucleotide away. The V call is TRBV10-3, the J call TRBJ1-2, with D uncertain. V was clipped by 6 bases and J by 8 bases, with 13 bases between them. Germline loops: CDR1 ENHRY, CDR2 SYGVKD. The CDR3 totals 12 residues. CDR3 loop: CAIRVDGNGYTF. CDR3 nucleotide sequence: TGTGCCATCAGGGTAGACGGAAACGGCTACACCTTC.

This clonotype was found a few times. The chain combines TRBV10-3 with TRBJ2-1, with 9 bases lining up with TRBD2. Germline V gene sequence: CDR1 ENHRY, CDR2 SYGVKD. This CDR3 spans 15 amino acids. Losses at the gene ends were 4 bases for V and 10 bases for J; bases not matched to a gene: 11. CDR3 in DNA: TGTGCCATCAGTGCTAGTCTAGCGGGGCCCACGGAGCAGTTCTTC. This sequence encodes CAISASLAGPTEQFF.

This clonotype was detected ten times or more. CDR3: CSAESTDSNYGYTF. Written as DNA, the CDR3 is TGCAGCGCCGAATCGACAGATTCAAACTATGGCTACACCTTC. This rearrangement joins TRBV29-1 to TRBJ1-2; weak D call: TRBD1 (5 bases). Trimming removed 7 bases from V and 2 bases from J, with 17 bases in between. CDR1 is SQVTM, CDR2 ANQGSEA, per germline. CDR3 length: 14 residues.

The V call is TRBV20-1, the J call TRBJ2-1, with D uncertain. The CDR3 consists of 12 residues. Trimming stripped 6 bases from V and 9 bases from J, with 15 bases between. Germline CDR1 DFQATT, CDR2 SNEGSKA (reference sequence). In DNA form, the CDR3 reads TGCAGTGCCTCTACTTCGGAAAGTGAGCAGTTCTTC. It translates to CSASTSESEQFF.

This clonotype has only a few counts. The chain links TRBV9 to TRBJ2-1, with 9 bases aligning to TRBD2. TRBJ2-7 explains the end of the DNA better; the J call may be wrong. CDR1 is SGDLS and CDR2 is YYNGEE in the germline V gene. The CDR3 has 15 residues. CDR3: CASSLSSGDYNEQYF. Here the CDR3 DNA reads TGTGCCAGCAGCCTATCTAGCGGGGACTACAATGAGCAGTACTTC.

This clonotype was observed a handful of times. The rearrangement links TRBV12-3 or TRBV12-4 to TRBJ2-1, with a possible D match to TRBD2 (5 bases). This CDR3 is 14 amino acids long. The V and J ends lost 5 bases and 4 bases respectively, with 12 bases between them. CDR3 nucleotides: TGTGCCAGCAGTCCCGCCGGGAAGTACAATGAGCAGTTCTTC. It is translated as CASSPAGKYNEQFF.

This chain joins TRBV27 and TRBJ2-4; no clear D. Germline V CDR1 and CDR2: MNHEY, SMNVEV (reference sequence). This CDR3 has 18 residues. Trimming took 2 bases from V and 4 from J, leaving 21 bases between them. CDR3 bases: TGTGCCAGCAGTTTAACGCATCTCCGGCTCTCGGAAAAAAACATTCAGTACTTC. Encoded protein: CASSLTHLRLSEKNIQYF.

A few counts support this clonotype. This chain uses TRBV7-2 with TRBJ1-2, with 7 bases lining up with TRBD1. The length of the CDR3 is 15 residues. V shed 1 base and J 0 bases; nucleotides not matched to a gene: 2. Germline loops: CDR1 SGHTA, CDR2 FQGNSA. CDR3 protein: CASSLVTGPNYGYTF. CDR3 bases: TGTGCCAGCAGCTTAGTGACAGGGCCTAACTATGGCTACACCTTC. Using reference TRBV7-2 and TRBJ1-2 for the parts outside the CDR3, the full variable domain is GAGVSQSPSNKVTEKGKDVELRCDPISGHTALYWYRQSLGQGLEFLIYFQGNSAPDKSGLPSDRFSAERTGGSVSTLTIQRTQQEDSAVYLCASSLVTGPNYGYTFGSGTRLTVV.

This clonotype has only a few counts. The chain employs TRBV9 and TRBJ2-7; the D call may be TRBD1 or TRBD2 (5 bases each). Germline CDR1 is SGDLS and CDR2 is YYNGEE. The ends were cut back, 7 bases at V and 7 bases at J, with 30 bases in the middle. The CDR3 loop spans 17 amino acids. The CDR3 region is CASLPLTKAGTPSEQYF. CDR3 sequence (DNA): TGTGCCAGCTTACCACTCACGAAAGCCGGGACCCCTTCAGAGCAGTACTTC.

There are a few counts of this clonotype. The chain combines TRBV25-1 with TRBJ1-2; 7 nucleotides line up with TRBD1. The CDR3 is 14 amino acids. The ends lost 10 bases at V and 2 bases at J; junction bases unmatched: 10. Germline CDR1 is MGHDK and CDR2 is SYGVNS. The CDR3 here is CATVTSGGNYGYTF. In DNA, the CDR3 is TGTGCCACCGTCACGTCAGGGGGAAACTATGGCTACACCTTC.

V is TRBV29-1 and J is TRBJ1-1; D not resolved. CDR1 and CDR2 (germline): SQVTM, ANQGSEA. The CDR3 has 12 residues. V shed 5 bases and J shed 1 base, with 8 bases lying between them. The CDR3 loop is CSVPLTNTEAFF. CDR3 sequence (DNA): TGCAGCGTTCCCTTGACGAACACTGAAGCTTTCTTT.

This clonotype was picked up a small number of times. This chain uses TRBV7-2 with TRBJ2-3, with D possibly being TRBD1 (5 bases). The ends were cut back, 4 bases at V and 5 bases at J, with 10 bases in the middle. From germline, CDR1 is SGHTA and CDR2 FQGNSA. The CDR3 spans 13 residues. The CDR3 nucleotides are TGTGCCAGCAGCTCGGACAATCAAGATACGCAGTATTTT. This translates into CASSSDNQDTQYF.

This sequence joins TRBV9 and TRBJ2-1; D tentatively reads TRBD1 or TRBD2 (6 bases each). The CDR3 has 14 residues. With 3 bases removed from V and 8 bases from J, the gap between germline ends came to 15 bases. CDR1 SGDLS and CDR2 YYNGEE come from the germline V gene. The CDR3 protein is CASSGGGLYHEQFF. The CDR3 DNA sequence: TGTGCCAGCAGCGGAGGGGGGCTTTATCATGAGCAGTTCTTC.

The chain couples TRBV2 to TRBJ1-6; D is unresolved. CDR3 length equals 16 residues. Per the germline V gene, CDR1 is SNHLY and CDR2 is FYNNEI. The V end was cut by 2 bases, the J end by 0 bases, with 8 bases between. CDR3 sequence: CASSERRSSYNSPLHF. CDR3 coding DNA: TGTGCCAGCAGTGAACGAAGGAGCTCCTATAATTCACCCCTCCACTTT.

The chain employs TRBV29-1 and TRBJ1-1; weak D call: TRBD1 (5 bases). CDR1 is SQVTM, CDR2 ANQGSEA, per germline. The CDR3 contains 14 residues. The V gene lost 6 bases and the J gene lost 0 bases, with 14 bases spanning the gap. CDR3 nucleotides: TGCAGCGTGGAGCTATGGGGGTTGAACACTGAAGCTTTCTTT. It translates to CSVELWGLNTEAFF.

This chain connects TRBV6-2 or TRBV6-3 to TRBJ1-6; D unresolved. Germline V lookup: CDR1 MNHEY, CDR2 SVGEGT. The V end was cut by 6 bases, the J end by 7 bases, with 19 bases between. The CDR3 extends over 16 amino acids. CDR3: CASSPLIRAGNSPLHF. The CDR3 bases are TGTGCCAGCAGCCCCTTGATTCGAGCTGGGAATTCACCCCTCCACTTT.

In this sample, this clonotype turned up a few times. The rearrangement links TRBV20-1 to TRBJ1-3, with D tentatively TRBD1 (5 bases). Germline CDR1 DFQATT, CDR2 SNEGSKA (reference sequence). V was pared by 5 bases and J by 0 bases, with 14 bases between. CDR3 length: 15 amino acids. CDR3 in DNA: TGCAGTGCTGGCCGCAGGGAGAGCTCTGGAAACACCATATATTTT. It codes for CSAGRRESSGNTIYF.

This clonotype was seen a few times. The CDR3 reads CASSLFSGYSYEQYF. The CDR3 nucleotides read TGTGCCAGCAGTTTATTTAGCGGGTACTCCTACGAGCAGTACTTC. V gene TRBV28 combines with J gene TRBJ2-7; 7 bases map to TRBD2. The trim removed 1 base at V and 0 bases at J, leaving 3 bases unmatched. CDR3 size: 15 residues. In germline, CDR1 is MDHEN, CDR2 SYDVKM.

This chain joins TRBV9 and TRBJ2-3; no reliable D call. Germline assignment: CDR1 SGDLS and CDR2 YYNGEE. V was pared by 2 bases and J by 2 bases, with 12 bases between. This CDR3 has 15 amino acids. The CDR3 loop reads CASSVMGSHTDTQYF. The CDR3 bases are TGTGCCAGCAGCGTGATGGGCTCCCACACAGATACGCAGTATTTT.